This T cell receptor beta chain was identified during a study of CD8+ T cells in alopecia areata. This clone has a single count. What it recognizes is unknown. This CDR3 spans 17 amino acids. Germline V gene data show CDR1 as GTSNPN and CDR2 as SVGIG (reference sequence). Unmatched junction bases numbered 12, after V lost 2 bases and J lost 0 bases. Investigators isolated RNA and reverse transcribed it into cDNA to act as the sequencing template. Some clones are missing from TCRdb's copy, which holds only in-frame ones; the method was immunoSEQ multiplex PCR. The table has roughly 120,000 clones, 55% to 60% seen once. Treatment indicated: oral pan-JAK inhibitor, 5-10 mg twice daily. Sorting of CD4+ and CD8+ T cells was performed on PBMCs. Overall study results and limits: Scalp sequencing also captures normal skin's resident alphabeta T cells.

This specimen was CD4+ T cells sorted from blood, taken at week 24, from a patient treated with tofacitinib. This clonotype originated in a human donor with alopecia areata. The J gene is TRBJ2-5, the V gene TRBV30; 7 bases align to TRBD1. The CDR3 DNA follows: TGTGCCTGGAGTACCCCCCGACAGGGAACGTACCAAGAGACCCAGTACTTC. It codes for CAWSTPRQGTYQETQYF.